The 18 T cell receptor beta chains below all came from one sample that was sequenced in a study of blood T cell repertoires in COVID-19. Profiling relied on immunoSEQ multiplex PCR, and the TCRdb table lists in-frame clones only, not all of them. The table lists under 85,000 clones, around 87% of them singletons. Sequencing was performed on peripheral blood. The receptors derive from a human donor in a cohort sampled during active COVID-19.

This clone appeared a few times. V and J are TRBV30 and TRBJ1-1; no firm D call. From germline, CDR1 is GTSNPN and CDR2 SVGIG (reference sequence). The V end was cut by 7 bases, the J end by 7 bases, with 13 bases between. The CDR3 runs to 11 residues. CDR3 DNA: TGTGCCTCCTTGTCGAGAAATGAAGCTTTCTTT. It is translated as CASLSRNEAFF.

CDR3 bases: TGTGCCAGCAGTATGCCAGGGGGATACGAGCAGTACTTC. The encoded protein is CASSMPGGYEQYF. V usage is TRBV6-2 or TRBV6-3 and J usage is TRBJ2-7, with 7 bases matching TRBD1. CDR1 is MNHEY and CDR2 is SVGEGT in the germline V gene. The CDR3 spans 13 residues. V gave up 5 bases and J gave up 4 bases; unmatched junction bases: 5.

This clone appeared a single time. The chain is built from TRBV7-2 and TRBJ1-2; D remains ambiguous. From germline, CDR1 is SGHTA and CDR2 FQGNSA. The length of the CDR3 is 14 residues. V lost 3 bases to trimming and J lost 5 bases, with 13 bases between them. The CDR3 sequence: CASSFGGSLYGYTF. DNA of the CDR3: TGTGCCAGCAGCTTTGGAGGGAGCCTTTATGGCTACACCTTC.

The chain couples TRBV11-2 to TRBJ2-5; 10 nucleotides line up with TRBD2. The germline gives CDR1 SGHAT, CDR2 FQNNGV. The CDR3 has 19 amino acids. With 1 base clipped from V and 5 bases from J, the junction kept 16 bases outside the gene matches. The CDR3 DNA reads as TGTGCCAGCAGCTTAGGTGTAGCGGGCGAGCGGGGGGGCCGTGAGACCCAGTACTTC. It codes for CASSLGVAGERGGRETQYF.

The chain recombines TRBV4-2 with TRBJ1-2; TRBD1 matches at 10 bases. J gave up 3 bases and V 0 bases, and 1 base lay outside the gene matches. Germline CDR1 is LGHNA and CDR2 is YNFKEQ. This CDR3 comprises 15 residues. CDR3 region: CASSQEGQGHYGYTF. As DNA, the CDR3 is TGTGCCAGCAGCCAAGAGGGACAGGGGCACTATGGCTACACCTTC.

This chain links TRBV30 with TRBJ2-5; unclear D gene. This CDR3 is built from 11 residues. Trimming shortened V by 4 bases and J by 2 bases, and 5 bases separated the two germline ends. Germline CDR1 and CDR2: GTSNPN and SVGIG (reference sequence). The CDR3 sequence is CAWTLQETQYF. CDR3 DNA: TGTGCCTGGACCCTGCAAGAGACCCAGTACTTC.

In this sample, this clone turned up a few times. The chain joins TRBV9 to TRBJ2-7; 9 nucleotides match TRBD1. Trimming removed 3 bases from V and 5 bases from J; junction bases left unmatched: 9. The CDR3 extends over 15 amino acids. Germline assignment: CDR1 SGDLS and CDR2 YYNGEE. The CDR3 spells CASSALGQGFDEQYF. The CDR3 nucleotides read TGTGCCAGCAGCGCCCTAGGACAGGGGTTCGACGAGCAGTACTTC.

The chain links TRBV18 to TRBJ1-6, with TRBD1 identical over 7 bases. CDR1 is KGHSH and CDR2 is LQKENI in the germline V gene. The CDR3 has 15 residues. The V segment lost 0 bases and the J segment 7 bases; nucleotides outside the gene matches: 3. DNA of the CDR3: TGTGCCAGCTCACCACCGCAGGGGGTGAATTCACCCCTCCACTTT. Translating it yields CASSPPQGVNSPLHF.

CDR3 residues: CASSLGWEGNIQYF. The CDR3 bases are TGTGCCAGCAGCTTGGGGTGGGAGGGGAACATTCAGTACTTC. This chain joins TRBV5-4 and TRBJ2-4, with 7 nucleotides matching TRBD2. Germline CDR1 and CDR2: SGHNT and YYREEE (reference sequence). This CDR3 has 14 residues. V dropped 0 bases and J dropped 7; count of bases not matched to a gene: 4.

The CDR3 nucleotides are TGTGCCAGCTCCGGGACACTCTCCTACGAGCAGTACTTC. Translated, it gives CASSGTLSYEQYF. The J gene is TRBJ2-7, the V gene TRBV6-6, with a possible D match to TRBD1 (6 bases). Per the germline V gene, CDR1 is MNHNY and CDR2 is SVGAGI (reference sequence). The CDR3 extends over 13 amino acids. V shed 8 bases and J shed 0 bases, with 11 bases lying between them.

This chain connects TRBV14 to TRBJ2-1; no firm D call. The germline gives CDR1 SGHDN, CDR2 FVKESK. This CDR3 region has 14 residues. The V end was cut by 4 bases, the J end by 5 bases, with 12 bases between. CDR3 region: CASSRTVSNNEQFF. The CDR3 DNA follows: TGTGCCAGCAGCCGAACGGTCTCTAACAATGAGCAGTTCTTC.

This rearrangement joins TRBV12-2 to TRBJ1-5. TRBV12-2 is a documented pseudogene. The CDR3 is 18 residues long. CDR3 DNA: TGTGCAAGTCGCCTAGGGAGGGTGCGGCTCGTAACCAATCAGCCCCAGCATTTT. Translated: CASRLGRVRLVTNQPQHF.

The chain carries TRBV30 and TRBJ1-1; no clear D. The ends were cut back, 5 bases at V and 9 bases at J, with 19 bases in the middle. Germline CDR1 and CDR2: GTSNPN and SVGIG (reference sequence). CDR3 length: 13 amino acids. Here the CDR3 DNA reads TGTGCCTGGGAGGCGACACCCTACGATAAAGCTTTCTTT. This gives the protein CAWEATPYDKAFF.

This chain uses TRBV25-1 with TRBJ1-1, with D unclear. The CDR3 length is 13 residues. CDR1 and CDR2 from the germline V gene are MGHDK and SYGVNS. V was pared by 7 bases and J by 3 bases, with 12 bases between. The CDR3 is CASTRVGDTEAFF. CDR3 sequence (DNA): TGTGCCAGCACGAGAGTCGGGGACACTGAAGCTTTCTTT.

The chain uses TRBV19 and TRBJ2-7; 11 nucleotides match TRBD1. V was clipped by 6 bases and J by 4 bases; unmatched bases: 11. The germline V gene encodes CDR1 LNHDA and CDR2 SQIVND (reference sequence). This CDR3 is built from 16 residues. The DNA of the CDR3 is TGTGCCAGTAGAAGATTCGGGACAGGGGGTGGGTACGAGCAGTACTTC. Residues: CASRRFGTGGGYEQYF.

V gene TRBV7-2 combines with J gene TRBJ2-3; TRBD2 matches at 12 bases. V was clipped by 4 bases and J by 4 bases; unmatched bases: 3. The CDR3 totals 15 residues. Germline V gives CDR1 SGHTA, CDR2 FQGNSA. CDR3 coding DNA: TGTGCCAGCAGCTCTAGCGGGGGGGCTGCAGATACGCAGTATTTT. This translates into CASSSSGGAADTQYF.

This sequence joins TRBV30 and TRBJ1-3; perhaps TRBD1 as D (5 bases). The V and J ends lost 3 bases and 0 bases respectively, with 6 bases between them. The CDR3 consists of 13 residues. The germline V gene encodes CDR1 GTSNPN and CDR2 SVGIG (reference sequence). CDR3 residues: CAWRGHSGNTIYF. The CDR3 DNA reads as TGTGCCTGGAGGGGGCACTCTGGAAACACCATATATTTT.

The chain recombines TRBV7-2 with TRBJ2-7; possibly TRBD2 for D (7 bases). There are 18 residues in the CDR3. Trimming stripped 2 bases from V and 2 bases from J, with 22 bases between. Germline-derived CDR1 and CDR2 are SGHTA and FQGNSA. The CDR3 DNA reads as TGTGCCAGCAGCTTAAGATCCCGTCCGGGGGGCCCTACCTACGAGCAGTACTTC. It is translated as CASSLRSRPGGPTYEQYF.